The 10 T cell receptor beta chains given below trace back to one sample, sequenced in a study of early T cells in non-severe SARS-CoV-2 infection. TCRdb re-called the 5' RACE reads with MiXCR, one entry per CDR3 protein. This table holds thousands of distinct CDR3 sequences, about 5% found once. The specimen sequenced was whole blood. The receptors here all came from an adult who was a healthcare worker with PCR-confirmed SARS-CoV-2 infection or an uninfected control (not recorded which).

This clonotype was counted at least ten times. The chain combines TRBV30 with TRBJ2-7; D is undetermined. This CDR3 region has 15 residues. The V gene's germline CDR1 is GTSNPN and CDR2 SVGIG (reference sequence). V shed 1 base and J shed 1 base, with 14 bases lying between them. The chain's CDR3 is CAWSALGRRSYEQYF. The CDR3 nucleotides are TGTGCCTGGAGTGCCCTCGGCAGGCGATCCTACGAGCAGTACTTC.

This clonotype has at least ten counts. V usage is TRBV5-4 and J usage is TRBJ2-3; D might be TRBD2 (6 bases). Germline CDR1 is SGHNT and CDR2 is YYREEE (reference sequence). The CDR3 loop spans 16 amino acids. The germline V and J ends were trimmed by 5 bases and 1 base, with 17 bases remaining between them. The CDR3 spells CASSTGGVARTDTQYF. The CDR3 DNA reads as TGTGCCAGCAGTACCGGCGGGGTGGCTCGCACAGATACGCAGTATTTT.

This clonotype is deemed medium-sized. The chain carries TRBV15 and TRBJ1-5, with a weak D call TRBD1 (5 bases). The CDR3 is 14 residues long. Trimming removed 1 base from V and 7 bases from J, with 11 bases in between. The germline gives CDR1 LNHNV, CDR2 YYDKDF (reference sequence). CDR3 protein: CATSRAGNGQPQHF. Here the CDR3 DNA reads TGTGCCACCAGCAGAGCAGGGAACGGGCAGCCCCAGCATTTT.

This clonotype was found a few times. V is TRBV4-3 and J is TRBJ1-6; TRBD1 agrees at 8 bases. The CDR3 covers 14 residues. V lost 6 bases and J lost 8; bases outside the gene matches: 6. The germline V gene encodes CDR1 LGHNA and CDR2 YSLEER. The CDR3 DNA reads as TGCGCCAGCAGGAGGACAGGGTCGGATTCACCCCTCCACTTT. It specifies CASRRTGSDSPLHF.

Ten or more counts support this clonotype. The chain is built from TRBV5-1 and TRBJ2-1, with 9 bases that match TRBD1. V trimming: 6 bases; J trimming: 6 bases; junction bases outside the gene matches: 13. Germline V gene lookup returns CDR1 SGHRS and CDR2 YFSETQ. This CDR3 spans 16 amino acids. The CDR3 loop reads CASTRRGQGGRNEQFF. The CDR3 DNA is TGCGCCAGCACCCGGAGGGGACAGGGAGGTCGCAATGAGCAGTTCTTC.

This clonotype was seen many times. The chain couples TRBV25-1 to TRBJ2-3; 9 bases are a match to TRBD2. Germline CDR1 MGHDK, CDR2 SYGVNS. V shed 4 bases, J shed 1 base, and the junction held 6 bases outside the gene matches. This CDR3 has 16 residues. CDR3 loop: CASSVASGTRTDTQYF. The CDR3 DNA sequence: TGTGCCAGCAGTGTGGCTAGCGGGACCCGCACAGATACGCAGTATTTT.

At least ten counts were recorded for this clonotype. The chain carries TRBV29-1 and TRBJ2-1; D assignment may be TRBD1 or TRBD2 (5 bases each). Germline assignment: CDR1 SQVTM and CDR2 ANQGSEA. Trimming took off 8 bases at V and 3 bases at J, with 11 bases between the two ends. This CDR3 comprises 12 residues. The CDR3, as DNA: TGCAGCTCGGGGCCGGGCTACAATGAGCAGTTCTTC. The encoded protein is CSSGPGYNEQFF.

This clonotype ranks as medium-sized. V is TRBV10-3 and J is TRBJ2-7; 9 nucleotides match TRBD1. The CDR3 runs to 13 residues. Germline CDR1 is ENHRY and CDR2 is SYGVKD. The V gene end was trimmed by 4 bases and the J gene end by 5 bases; junction bases not matched to a gene: 3. The CDR3 loop is CAISGTGVDEQYV. For the CDR3, the DNA is TGTGCCATCAGTGGGACAGGGGTAGACGAGCAGTACGTC.

This clonotype was picked up many times. The rearrangement links TRBV29-1 to TRBJ1-1; D not certain. The V end lost 4 bases, the J end lost 1 base, and 13 bases lay between the germline ends. Germline V gives CDR1 SQVTM, CDR2 ANQGSEA. This CDR3 has 14 residues. CDR3 sequence: CSVARHLSNTEAFF. CDR3 bases: TGCAGCGTTGCTAGACATTTATCGAACACTGAAGCTTTCTTT.

This clonotype is medium-sized. V and J are TRBV29-1 and TRBJ2-3; 8 bases agree with TRBD2. CDR1 and CDR2 (germline): SQVTM, ANQGSEA. This CDR3 comprises 15 residues. V shed 3 bases and J 4 bases; nucleotides not matched to a gene: 9. The CDR3 DNA reads TGCAGCGTTGAGGCGGGAGGTGCCATGCCAGATACGCAGTATTTT. Translated, it gives CSVEAGGAMPDTQYF.